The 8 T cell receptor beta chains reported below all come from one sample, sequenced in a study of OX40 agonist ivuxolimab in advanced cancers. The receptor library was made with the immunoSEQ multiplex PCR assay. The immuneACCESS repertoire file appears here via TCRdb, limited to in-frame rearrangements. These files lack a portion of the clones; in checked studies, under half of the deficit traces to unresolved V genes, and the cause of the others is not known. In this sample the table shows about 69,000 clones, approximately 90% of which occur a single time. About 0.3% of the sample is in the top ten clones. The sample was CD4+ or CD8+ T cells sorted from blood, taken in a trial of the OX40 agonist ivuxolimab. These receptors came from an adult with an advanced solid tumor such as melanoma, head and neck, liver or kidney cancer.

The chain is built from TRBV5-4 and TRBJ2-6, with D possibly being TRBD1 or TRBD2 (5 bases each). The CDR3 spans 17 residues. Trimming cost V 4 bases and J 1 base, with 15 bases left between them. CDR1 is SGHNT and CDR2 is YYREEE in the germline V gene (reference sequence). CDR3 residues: CASSPEPGLSGANVLTF. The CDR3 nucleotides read TGTGCCAGCAGCCCCGAGCCGGGGCTATCTGGGGCCAACGTCCTGACTTTC.

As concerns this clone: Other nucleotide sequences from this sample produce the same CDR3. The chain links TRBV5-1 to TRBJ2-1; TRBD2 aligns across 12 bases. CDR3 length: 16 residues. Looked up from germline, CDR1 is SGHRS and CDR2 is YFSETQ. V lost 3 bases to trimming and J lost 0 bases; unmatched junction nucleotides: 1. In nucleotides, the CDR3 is TGCGCCAGCAGCTGGGGACTAGCGGGCTCCTACAATGAGCAGTTCTTC. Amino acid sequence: CASSWGLAGSYNEQFF.

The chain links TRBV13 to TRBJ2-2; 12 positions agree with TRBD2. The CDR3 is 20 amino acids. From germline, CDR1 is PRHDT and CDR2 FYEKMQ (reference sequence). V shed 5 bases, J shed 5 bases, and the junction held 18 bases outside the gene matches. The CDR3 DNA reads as TGTGCCAGCAGCGAGGATCCGTACACGTCCGGGACTAGCGGGACCGGGGAGCTGTTTTTT. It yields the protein CASSEDPYTSGTSGTGELFF. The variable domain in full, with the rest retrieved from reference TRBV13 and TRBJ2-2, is AAGVIQSPRHLIKEKRETATLKCYPIPRHDTVYWYQQGPGQDPQFLISFYEKMQSDKGSIPDRFSAQQFSDYHSELNMSSLELGDSALYFCASSEDPYTSGTSGTGELFFGEGSRLTVL.

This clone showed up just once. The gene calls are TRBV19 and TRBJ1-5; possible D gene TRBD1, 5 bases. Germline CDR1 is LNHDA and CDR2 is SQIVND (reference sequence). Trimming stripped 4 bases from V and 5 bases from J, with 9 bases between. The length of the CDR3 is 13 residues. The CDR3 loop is CASSTRVDQPQHF. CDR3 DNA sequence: TGTGCCAGTAGTACCAGGGTGGATCAGCCCCAGCATTTT.

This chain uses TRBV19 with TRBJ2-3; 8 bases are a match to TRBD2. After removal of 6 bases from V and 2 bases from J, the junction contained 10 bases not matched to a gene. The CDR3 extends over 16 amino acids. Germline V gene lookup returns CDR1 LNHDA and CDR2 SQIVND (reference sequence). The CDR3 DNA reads TGTGCCAGTAGACCTCTAGCGGGTGCTATCACAGATACGCAGTATTTT. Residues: CASRPLAGAITDTQYF. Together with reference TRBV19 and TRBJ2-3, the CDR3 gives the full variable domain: DGGITQSPKYLFRKEGQNVTLSCEQNLNHDAMYWYRQDPGQGLRLIYYSQIVNDFQKGDIAEGYSVSREKKESFPLTVTSAQKNPTAFYLCASRPLAGAITDTQYFGPGTRLTVL.

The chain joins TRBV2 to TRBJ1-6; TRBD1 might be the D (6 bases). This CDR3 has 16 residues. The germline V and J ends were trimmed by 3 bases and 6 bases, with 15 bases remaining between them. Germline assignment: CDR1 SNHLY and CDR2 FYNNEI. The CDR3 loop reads CASSDQGRRANSPLHF. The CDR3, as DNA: TGTGCCAGCAGTGATCAGGGGCGGAGGGCTAATTCACCCCTCCACTTT.

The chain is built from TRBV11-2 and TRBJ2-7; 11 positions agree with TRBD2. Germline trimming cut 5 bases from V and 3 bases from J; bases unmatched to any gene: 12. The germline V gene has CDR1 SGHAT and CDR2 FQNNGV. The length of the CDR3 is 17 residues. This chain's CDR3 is CASSAEPGLAANYEQYF. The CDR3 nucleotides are TGTGCCAGCAGCGCAGAGCCGGGACTAGCGGCTAACTACGAGCAGTACTTC. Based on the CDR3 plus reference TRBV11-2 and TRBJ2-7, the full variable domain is EAGVAQSPRYKIIEKRQSVAFWCNPISGHATLYWYQQILGQGPKLLIQFQNNGVVDDSQLPKDRFSAERLKGVDSTLKIQPAKLEDSAVYLCASSAEPGLAANYEQYFGPGTRLTVT.

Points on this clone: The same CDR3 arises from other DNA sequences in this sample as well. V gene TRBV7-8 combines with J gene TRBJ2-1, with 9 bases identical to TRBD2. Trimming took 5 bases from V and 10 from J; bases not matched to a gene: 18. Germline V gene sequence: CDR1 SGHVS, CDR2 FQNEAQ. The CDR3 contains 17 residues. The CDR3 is CASSPSLREGGLWEQFF. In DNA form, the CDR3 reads TGTGCCAGCAGCCCGAGTTTGCGGGAGGGGGGATTGTGGGAGCAGTTCTTC.